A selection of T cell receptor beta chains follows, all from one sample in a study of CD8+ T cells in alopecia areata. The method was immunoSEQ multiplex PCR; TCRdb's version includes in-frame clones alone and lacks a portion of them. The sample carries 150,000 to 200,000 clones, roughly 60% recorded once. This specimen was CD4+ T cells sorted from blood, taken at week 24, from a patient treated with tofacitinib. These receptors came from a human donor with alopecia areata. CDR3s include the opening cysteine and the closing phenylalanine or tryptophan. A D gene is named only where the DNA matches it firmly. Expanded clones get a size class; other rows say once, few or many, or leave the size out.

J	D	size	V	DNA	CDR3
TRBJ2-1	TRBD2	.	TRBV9	TGTGCCAGCAGCGTAGGGAGCGGGGGGGCGGATGAGCAGTTCTTC	CASSVGSGGADEQFF
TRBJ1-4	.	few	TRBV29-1	TGCAGCGCCACAGAGGGCACAGGGCGGTATGAAAAACTGTTTTTT	CSATEGTGRYEKLFF
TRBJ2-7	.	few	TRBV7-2	TGTGCCAGCAGCTTAGCGGACGGCTTCTACGAGCAGTACTTC	CASSLADGFYEQYF
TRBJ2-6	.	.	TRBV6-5	TGTGCCAGCTCGGGCTCTGGGGCCAACGTCCTGACTTTC	CASSGSGANVLTF
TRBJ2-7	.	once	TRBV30	TGTGCCTGGAGGGGGCAGGACAGCTCCTACGAGCAGTACTTC	CAWRGQDSSYEQYF
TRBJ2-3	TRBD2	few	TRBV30	TGTGCCTGGAATATTGGGACTAGCACGCAGTATTTT	CAWNIGTSTQYF
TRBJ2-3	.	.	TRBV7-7	TGTGCCAGCAGCTTAGGGCTACAGGGAACAGATACGCAGTATTTT	CASSLGLQGTDTQYF
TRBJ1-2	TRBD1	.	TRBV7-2	TGTGCCAGCAGCCTCGACAGGGCCTATGGCTACACCTTC	CASSLDRAYGYTF
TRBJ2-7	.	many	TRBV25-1	TGTGCCAGCAGCGCAAGAAGGGGGGACGAGCAGTACTTC	CASSARRGDEQYF
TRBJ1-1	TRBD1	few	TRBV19	TGTGCCAGCGCGGACAGGATGAACACTGAAGCTTTCTTT	CASADRMNTEAFF
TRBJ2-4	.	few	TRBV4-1	TGCGCCAGCAGCCAAGAGGGGGCGAGGGGAAACATTCAGTACTTC	CASSQEGARGNIQYF
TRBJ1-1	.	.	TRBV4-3	TGCGCCAGCAGCCAAGATCTGAGTGACCGACGGATGGCTTTCTTT	CASSQDLSDRRMAFF
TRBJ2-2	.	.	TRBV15	TGTGCCACGTCAAGAACGGGGAGTTTCACCGGGGAGCTGTTTTTT	CATSRTGSFTGELFF
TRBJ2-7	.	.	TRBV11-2	TGTGCCAGCAGCCCAGGGGTGGCACAGGGTAACGAGCAGTACTTC	CASSPGVAQGNEQYF
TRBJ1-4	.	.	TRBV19	TGTGCCAGTAGTATTCTGGGGGCGGACGAAAAACTGTTTTTT	CASSILGADEKLFF
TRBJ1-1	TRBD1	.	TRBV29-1	TGCAGCGTTGTAGGAGACAAGGGGGCGCTGGATGAAGCTTTCTTT	CSVVGDKGALDEAFF
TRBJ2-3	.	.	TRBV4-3	TGCGCCAGCAGCCAAGATGGTACGCAGTATTTT	CASSQDGTQYF
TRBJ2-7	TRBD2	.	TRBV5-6	TGTGCCAGCAGCTTCCCCCGGACTAGCGGCTCCTACGAGCAGTACTTC	CASSFPRTSGSYEQYF
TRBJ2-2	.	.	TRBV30	TGTGCCTGGAGTCGGGACACCGGGGAGCTGTTTTTT	CAWSRDTGELFF
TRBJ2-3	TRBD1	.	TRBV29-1	TGCAGCGTCGAGACAGGGGGTATTTTTAGAATGCAGTATTTT	CSVETGGIFRMQYF
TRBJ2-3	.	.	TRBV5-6	TGTGCCAGCAGCATGGGCGGGGGCACAGATACGCAGTATTTT	CASSMGGGTDTQYF
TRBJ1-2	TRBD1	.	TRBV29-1	TGCAGCGTAAACAGGGGGCGTAACTATGGCTACACCTTC	CSVNRGRNYGYTF
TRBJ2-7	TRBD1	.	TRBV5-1	TGCGCCAGCAGCTTGTGGGCTTTGGGACAGGGCAGGAGTTACGAGCAGTACTTC	CASSLWALGQGRSYEQYF
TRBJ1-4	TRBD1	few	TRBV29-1	TGCAGCGCCGGGACAGGGTGGGAAAAACTGTTTTTT	CSAGTGWEKLFF
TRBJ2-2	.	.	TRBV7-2	TGTGCCAGCAGCTTAGGAGGTTGGGATAGCGGGGAGCTGTTTTTT	CASSLGGWDSGELFF
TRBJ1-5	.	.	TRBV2	TGTGCCAGCAGTGAAATCCGGGGGACCCTCGGGGGGCCCCAGCATTTT	CASSEIRGTLGGPQHF
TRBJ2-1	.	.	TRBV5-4	TGTGCCAGCAGCCTGACAGAGAATGAGCAGTTCTTC	CASSLTENEQFF
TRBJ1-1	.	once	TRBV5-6	TGTGCCAGCAGCCTGGGGGCGAACACTGAAGCTTTCTTT	CASSLGANTEAFF
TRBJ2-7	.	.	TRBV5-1	TGCGCCAGCAGCTTGGAACAGGGAAATAGGTACGAGCAGTACTTC	CASSLEQGNRYEQYF
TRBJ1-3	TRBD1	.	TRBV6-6	TGTGCCAGCAGTTACGGGACAGGGGTGGGTGGAAACACCATATATTTT	CASSYGTGVGGNTIYF
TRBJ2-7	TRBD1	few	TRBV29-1	TGCAGCGTTATAAAGGGGGCGGGCGAGCAGTACTTC	CSVIKGAGEQYF
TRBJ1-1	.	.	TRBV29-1	TGCAGCGTTGAAGTCCAGGGAAGGGACACTGAAGCTTTCTTT	CSVEVQGRDTEAFF
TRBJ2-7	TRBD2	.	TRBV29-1	TGCAGCGTTGAAAACCCCGGGGGAGGGACCTACGAGCAGTACTTC	CSVENPGGGTYEQYF